A single sample gave rise to the 19 T cell receptor beta chains below, sequenced in a study of Graves' ophthalmopathy and Graves' hyperthyroidism. Transcripts of RNA were the source for amplifying TCR beta CDR3 regions. First-round RT-PCR relied on HTBI primers, and a second-round multiplex PCR came next. TCRdb called the multiplex PCR reads again in MiXCR, with one record for every CDR3 protein. The data contain approximately 700,000 distinct CDR3 sequences, over 40% of them seen just once; the ten biggest clones take up more than 3%. The sequenced material came from peripheral blood. The source is an adult man with Graves' ophthalmopathy.

In its sample, this clonotype was seen once. The chain uses TRBV24-1 and TRBJ1-2, with a tentative D call TRBD1 (5 bases). Trimming removed 4 bases at V and 11 bases at J, with 16 bases between. This CDR3 contains 13 residues. The germline CDR1 and CDR2 sequences are KGHDR and SFDVKD. Here the CDR3 DNA reads TGTGCCACCAGTGACATCTACGAGACAGAGTACACCTTC. Its protein product is CATSDIYETEYTF.

The rearrangement uses TRBV6-5 and TRBJ1-6, with a weak D call TRBD1 (5 bases). V lost 6 bases, J lost 4 bases, and 19 bases lay in between. Germline V gives CDR1 MNHEY, CDR2 SVGAGI. The CDR3 covers 17 residues. The CDR3 DNA is TGTGCCAGCAGCCTACAGAGGGGACCAGTATATAATTCACCCCTCCACTTT. It yields the protein CASSLQRGPVYNSPLHF.

Many counts were recorded for this clonotype. The rearrangement uses TRBV29-1 and TRBJ2-7; D possibly corresponds to TRBD2 (5 bases). Germline CDR1 reads SQVTM; CDR2 reads ANQGSEA. The CDR3 covers 13 residues. V lost 7 bases, J lost 0 bases, and 13 bases lay in between. The CDR3 bases are TGCAGCGCTCTGGGAGTGAACTCCTACGAGCAGTACTTC. This translates into CSALGVNSYEQYF.

This clonotype was observed many times. The J gene is TRBJ1-1, the V gene TRBV12-3 or TRBV12-4; unclear D gene. The CDR3 totals 14 residues. The ends were cut back, 6 bases at V and 1 base at J, with 12 bases in the middle. CDR3 loop: CASSPWEGNTEAFF. The CDR3 DNA is TGTGCCAGCAGCCCGTGGGAGGGGAACACTGAAGCTTTCTTT.

This clonotype showed up just a few times. A much larger clone differs by one base, so this may be a read error. The rearrangement joins TRBV7-9 to TRBJ1-1, with 7 bases aligning to TRBD1. This CDR3 is built from 14 residues. V trimming: 1 base; J trimming: 5 bases; junction bases outside the gene matches: 4. The germline CDR1 and CDR2 sequences are SEHNR and FQNEAQ (reference sequence). CDR3 DNA sequence: TGTGCCAGCAGCTTAGGAGGGGGCAAGACTGAAGCTTTCTTT. Amino acid sequence: CASSLGGGKTEAFF. The full variable domain, rest sourced from reference TRBV7-9 and TRBJ1-1, is DTGVSQNPRHKITKRGQNVTFRCDPISEHNRLYWYRQTLGQGPEFLTYFQNEAQLEKSRLLSDRFSAERPKGSFSTLEIQRTEQGDSAMYLCASSLGGGKTEAFFGQGTRLTVV.

This clonotype was counted many times. The chain links TRBV24-1 to TRBJ2-7; 12 bases align to TRBD1. The V segment lost 5 bases and the J segment 5 bases; nucleotides outside the gene matches: 6. Per the germline V gene, CDR1 is KGHDR and CDR2 is SFDVKD. The CDR3 totals 15 residues. DNA for the CDR3: TGTGCCACCAGTGGACCGGGACAGGGGGCCAACGAGCAGTACTTC. Its protein product is CATSGPGQGANEQYF.

This clonotype was counted many times. V and J are TRBV4-3 and TRBJ2-7; TRBD1 matches at 8 bases. From germline, CDR1 is LGHNA and CDR2 YSLEER. The CDR3 has 14 residues. The junction had 6 bases not matched to a gene; V was cut back by 1 base and J by 7 bases. CDR3 DNA sequence: TGCGCCAGCAGCCAAGGGAGACAGGGGCAAGAGCAGTACTTC. Amino acids: CASSQGRQGQEQYF.

This CDR3 reads CATSDRTSSYNEQFF. The CDR3 DNA reads TGTGCCACCAGTGACCGGACTAGCTCCTACAATGAGCAGTTCTTC. This chain joins TRBV24-1 and TRBJ2-1; 7 bases are shared with TRBD2. This CDR3 spans 15 amino acids. Germline CDR1 and CDR2: KGHDR and SFDVKD. The V segment lost 4 bases and the J segment 0 bases; nucleotides outside the gene matches: 2.

This clonotype was found a few times. CDR3 region: CASSPDMDSNQPQHF. DNA for the CDR3: TGTGCCAGCTCACCGGACATGGATAGCAATCAGCCCCAGCATTTT. J is TRBJ1-5 and V is TRBV9; D possibly corresponds to TRBD1 (5 bases). Germline values: CDR1 SGDLS, CDR2 YYNGEE. V was shortened by 7 bases and J by 0 bases, with 14 bases between the two germline ends. The CDR3 is 15 amino acids. Based on the CDR3 plus reference TRBV9 and TRBJ1-5, the full variable domain is DSGVTQTPKHLITATGQRVTLRCSPRSGDLSVYWYQQSLDQGLQFLIQYYNGEERAKGNILERFSAQQFPDLHSELNLSSLELGDSALYFCASSPDMDSNQPQHFGDGTRLSIL.

About this clonotype itself: The conserved closing phenylalanine or tryptophan is absent in this CDR3, likely reflecting a read error. V gene TRBV7-9 combines with J gene TRBJ1-1, with unresolved D. This CDR3 region has 14 residues. Trimming removed 0 bases at V and 5 bases at J, with 10 bases between. CDR1 is SEHNR, CDR2 FQNEAQ, per germline (reference sequence). CDR3 nucleotide sequence: TGTGCCAGCAGCTTAGCGTCCGGGTTAACTGAAGCTTTCCTT. Its translation is CASSLASGLTEAFL.

The rearrangement uses TRBV20-1 and TRBJ2-3; D gene unclear. The CDR3 is 13 residues long. Trimming left V 4 bases short and J 0 bases short, with 8 bases between. CDR1 and CDR2 from the germline V gene are DFQATT and SNEGSKA (reference sequence). Here the CDR3 DNA reads TGCAGTGCTAAACGACCTAGCACAGATACGCAGTATTTT. This translates into CSAKRPSTDTQYF.

This clonotype was seen many times. An end of the junction differs from the germline gene, which may be a read error. This rearrangement joins TRBV7-9 to TRBJ1-5; D might be TRBD1 (6 bases). The CDR3 is made up of 16 amino acids. Germline CDR1 and CDR2: SEHNR and FQNEAQ (reference sequence). CDR3 in DNA: TGTGCCAGCAGTTTAGATACAGGGTCTAGCAATCAGCCCCAGCATTTT. Encoded protein: CASSLDTGSSNQPQHF.

This clonotype was recorded many times. The rearrangement joins TRBV7-8 to TRBJ2-7, with D possibly being TRBD1 (5 bases). V was trimmed by 6 bases and J by 2 bases, leaving 17 bases between them. CDR3 length: 15 amino acids. The germline CDR1 and CDR2 sequences are SGHVS and FQNEAQ. CDR3 bases: TGTGCCAGCAGTTATGGGCAGGGTGGAACCTACGAGCAGTACTTC. This codes for CASSYGQGGTYEQYF. Full variable domain (outside the CDR3, taken from reference TRBV7-8 and TRBJ2-7): GAGVSQSPRYKVAKRGQDVALRCDPISGHVSLFWYQQALGQGPEFLTYFQNEAQLDKSGLPSDRFFAERPEGSVSTLKIQRTQQEDSAVYLCASSYGQGGTYEQYFGPGTRLTVT.

J is TRBJ2-2 and V is TRBV12-3 or TRBV12-4; a weak D match, TRBD1 (6 bases). CDR3 length equals 14 residues. V was shortened by 8 bases and J by 8 bases, with 18 bases between the two germline ends. CDR3 sequence reads: CASGFGQYRGELFF. The DNA for the CDR3 is TGTGCCAGCGGATTCGGACAGTATCGGGGGGAGCTGTTTTTT.

Remarks on this clonotype: This may come from a read error, since a much larger clone is one base off. The chain carries TRBV14 and TRBJ2-7; no firm D call. The V end was cut by 2 bases, the J end by 5 bases, with 10 bases between. The CDR3 contains 13 residues. Germline CDR1 is SGHDN and CDR2 is FVKESK. Here the CDR3 DNA reads TGTGCCAGCAGCCAATCACCTTCCCACGAGCAGTACTTC. It codes for CASSQSPSHEQYF.

This clonotype came up many times. The chain links TRBV6-5 to TRBJ2-7; TRBD2 agrees at 11 bases. Germline CDR1 reads MNHEY; CDR2 reads SVGAGI. The CDR3 has 13 amino acids. The junction had 4 bases not matched to a gene; V was cut back by 7 bases and J by 5 bases. As DNA, the CDR3 is TGTGCCAGCAAGCAGGGACTAGCGGACGAGCAGTACTTC. This codes for CASKQGLADEQYF.

The table lists this clonotype with many counts. This chain links TRBV9 with TRBJ2-5; TRBD2 is a possible D gene (6 bases). Germline CDR1 is SGDLS and CDR2 is YYNGEE. This CDR3 contains 14 residues. With 3 bases removed from V and 5 bases from J, the gap between germline ends came to 14 bases. The CDR3 region is CASSGGARRETQYF. DNA for the CDR3: TGTGCCAGCAGCGGCGGGGCTCGGCGGGAGACCCAGTACTTC.

This clonotype came up a few times. This chain joins TRBV5-4 and TRBJ1-1; D is unresolved. V shed 2 bases and J shed 1 base, with 12 bases lying between them. Germline-derived CDR1 and CDR2 are SGHNT and YYREEE (reference sequence). CDR3 length: 15 amino acids. Written as DNA, the CDR3 is TGTGCCAGCAGCTTCCTAACAGACCCGAACACTGAAGCTTTCTTT. Its translation is CASSFLTDPNTEAFF.

The rearrangement links TRBV20-1 to TRBJ2-7, with unresolved D. The ends were cut back, 6 bases at V and 9 bases at J, with 6 bases in the middle. Per the germline V gene, CDR1 is DFQATT and CDR2 is SNEGSKA (reference sequence). The CDR3 covers 8 residues. The DNA for the CDR3 is TGCAGTGCCAAGGTGCAGTACTTC. Translated, it gives CSAKVQYF.